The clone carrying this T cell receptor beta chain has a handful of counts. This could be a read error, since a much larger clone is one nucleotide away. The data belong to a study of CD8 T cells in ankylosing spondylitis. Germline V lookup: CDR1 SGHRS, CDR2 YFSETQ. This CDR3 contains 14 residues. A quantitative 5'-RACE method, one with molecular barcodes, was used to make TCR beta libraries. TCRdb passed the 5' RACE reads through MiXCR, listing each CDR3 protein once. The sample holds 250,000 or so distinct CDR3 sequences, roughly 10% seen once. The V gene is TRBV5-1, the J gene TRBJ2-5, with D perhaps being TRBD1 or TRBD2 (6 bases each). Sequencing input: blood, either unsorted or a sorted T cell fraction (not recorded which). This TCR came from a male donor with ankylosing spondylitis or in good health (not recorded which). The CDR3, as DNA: TGCGCCAGCAGTCCCCCAAGGGGGGAAGAGGCCCAGTACTTC. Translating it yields CASSPPRGEEAQYF.